These 6 T cell receptor beta chains came from one sample sequenced in a study of cytomegalovirus exposure and HLA in healthy donors (TCRdb year 2017). Library method: the immunoSEQ multiplex PCR assay. Imported from immuneACCESS, the table was reduced by TCRdb to in-frame sequences with V and J called. These copies leave out some clones; in studies compared against another copy, an unresolved V gene accounts for under half, and the cause of the remainder is not known. The sample table holds 200,000 or so clones, of which around four fifths were seen once. The top ten clonotypes cover around 5.6% of the sample. The sequenced material came from PBMCs. The receptors were sampled from a woman aged 18-29 years in good health and CMV-seronegative.

This chain uses TRBV29-1 with TRBJ1-2; tentative D call: TRBD1 (5 bases). The CDR3 spans 13 residues. Germline CDR1 reads SQVTM; CDR2 reads ANQGSEA. V lost 1 base to trimming and J lost 2 bases, with 8 bases between them. CDR3 sequence: CSVEGQGNYGYTF. CDR3 bases: TGCAGCGTTGAAGGTCAGGGCAACTATGGCTACACCTTC.

This rearrangement joins TRBV9 to TRBJ2-7; D might be TRBD1 or TRBD2, each matching 5 bases. Germline V gene sequence: CDR1 SGDLS, CDR2 YYNGEE. The V end lost 3 bases, the J end lost 0 bases, and 16 bases lay between the germline ends. The CDR3 runs 16 residues. The CDR3 bases are TGTGCCAGCAGCGCCCGGGACGGGCCCCCCTCCTACGAGCAGTACTTC. Its translation: CASSARDGPPSYEQYF.

This clone has only a few counts. The rearrangement links TRBV6-5 to TRBJ1-1; 8 bases are a match to TRBD1. The ends lost 6 bases at V and 2 bases at J; junction bases unmatched: 5. The V gene's germline CDR1 is MNHEY and CDR2 SVGAGI. The length of the CDR3 is 14 residues. The CDR3, as DNA: TGTGCCAGCAGGACCACAGGGGGTAACACTGAAGCTTTCTTT. This codes for CASRTTGGNTEAFF.

As to this clone: An end of the junction does not agree with germline; a read error may underlie this. CDR3 in amino acids: CASSIILDRRSNYGYTF. CDR3 sequence (DNA): TGTGCCAGCAGTATCATACTCGACAGGAGATCTAACTATGGCTACACCTTC. V is TRBV19 and J is TRBJ1-2; tentative D call: TRBD1 (6 bases). This CDR3 comprises 17 residues. The germline gives CDR1 LNHDA, CDR2 SQIVND (reference sequence).

This clone was observed a handful of times. The chain is built from TRBV7-8 and TRBJ2-7; 7 nucleotides align to TRBD2. The CDR3 runs 14 residues. The V segment lost 7 bases and the J segment 2 bases; nucleotides outside the gene matches: 8. The germline gives CDR1 SGHVS, CDR2 FQNEAQ. The CDR3 bases are TGTGCCAGCACCTTTCGCGGGGGTGCCTACGAGCAGTACTTC. Its translation: CASTFRGGAYEQYF.

This rearrangement joins TRBV2 to TRBJ2-3; unclear D gene. The CDR3 has 13 residues. The germline CDR1 and CDR2 sequences are SNHLY and FYNNEI. Trimming removed 6 bases from V and 6 bases from J, with 13 bases in between. The CDR3 spells CASSPMPRDTQYF. In nucleotides, the CDR3 is TGTGCCAGCAGCCCCATGCCCCGGGATACGCAGTATTTT. The entire variable domain, with the rest obtained from reference TRBV2 and TRBJ2-3, is as follows: EPEVTQTPSHQVTQMGQEVILRCVPISNHLYFYWYRQILGQKVEFLVSFYNNEISEKSEIFDDQFSVERPDGSNFTLKIRSTKLEDSAMYFCASSPMPRDTQYFGPGTRLTVL.